Presented here are 13 T cell receptor beta chains from one specimen sequenced in a study of T-cell reconstitution after alpha-beta-depleted transplantation in children. Researchers prepared the TCRbeta library using unique molecular identifiers, the study reports. TCRdb called the PCR reads again in MiXCR, with one record for every CDR3 protein. The table has 500,000 to 650,000 distinct CDR3 sequences, over 9.5% seen once. Material: PBMCs, mostly from graft donor cells, obtained 180 days after TCRalphabeta/CD19-depleted stem cell transplant. Every receptor here comes from a female patient between 2 and 15 years old who had a stem cell transplant for aplastic anemia, so the T cells may come from the graft donor.

The genes are TRBV12-3 or TRBV12-4 and TRBJ1-5, with unresolved D. This CDR3 is 13 amino acids long. V was clipped by 4 bases and J by 5 bases, with 9 bases between them. The CDR3 DNA sequence: TGTGCCAGCAGTTCCCAGGACTATCAGCCCCAGCATTTT. Translated: CASSSQDYQPQHF.

This clonotype was found many times. This chain joins TRBV29-1 and TRBJ2-7; D assignment may be TRBD1 or TRBD2 (6 bases each). Germline CDR1 reads SQVTM; CDR2 reads ANQGSEA. V lost 3 bases to trimming and J lost 3 bases, with 15 bases between them. The CDR3 extends over 14 amino acids. The CDR3 nucleotides read TGCAGCGTTGACCCGGACGGGGGCAGCTACGAGCAGTACTTC. Its protein product is CSVDPDGGSYEQYF.

This clonotype was picked up a small number of times. The chain is built from TRBV27 and TRBJ2-7; TRBD1 aligns across 7 bases. CDR1 is MNHEY and CDR2 is SMNVEV in the germline V gene (reference sequence). V shed 3 bases, J shed 8 bases, and the junction held 10 bases outside the gene matches. This CDR3 spans 14 amino acids. The CDR3 bases are TGTGCCAGCAGTTTGCGACAGGGTGGTTTCAAGCAGTACGTC. Residues: CASSLRQGGFKQYV.

This clonotype came up many times. The rearrangement uses TRBV6-5 and TRBJ1-2, with TRBD1 as a possible D gene (5 bases). The CDR3 extends over 14 amino acids. Germline CDR1 MNHEY, CDR2 SVGAGI. Trimming pared 0 bases from V and 5 bases from J, leaving 10 bases between. The CDR3 sequence: CASSYSRAAYGYTF. The CDR3 DNA follows: TGTGCCAGCAGTTACTCCAGGGCCGCTTATGGCTACACCTTC.

The rearrangement uses TRBV14 and TRBJ1-1; D call uncertain. CDR1 SGHDN and CDR2 FVKESK come from the germline V gene. V lost 3 bases, J lost 1 base, and 18 bases lay in between. This CDR3 is 17 amino acids long. This chain's CDR3 is CASSQRVRQEKNTEAFF. For the CDR3, the DNA is TGTGCCAGCAGCCAGAGGGTAAGGCAAGAAAAGAACACTGAAGCTTTCTTT. Drawing the rest from reference TRBV14 and TRBJ1-1, the complete variable domain is EAGVTQFPSHSVIEKGQTVTLRCDPISGHDNLYWYRRVMGKEIKFLLHFVKESKQDESGMPNNRFLAERTGGTYSTLKVQPAELEDSGVYFCASSQRVRQEKNTEAFFGQGTRLTVV.

This clonotype turned up a few times. The chain uses TRBV7-9 and TRBJ1-4; no definite D call. CDR1 SEHNR and CDR2 FQNEAQ come from the germline V gene (reference sequence). The CDR3 spans 14 residues. V was cut by 5 bases and J by 4 bases, with 11 bases left in between. The chain's CDR3 is CASSVISGNEKLFF. For the CDR3, the DNA is TGTGCCAGCAGCGTGATTTCTGGTAATGAAAAACTGTTTTTT.

The chain has TRBV7-9 and TRBJ2-5; 7 nucleotides line up with TRBD2. The J segment lost 4 bases and the V segment lost 5 bases, leaving 13 bases of the junction unmatched. Germline values: CDR1 SEHNR, CDR2 FQNEAQ (reference sequence). The CDR3 has 16 residues. The CDR3 loop reads CASSPSGASGGETQYF. The CDR3 nucleotides are TGTGCCAGCAGCCCTAGCGGAGCCTCTGGGGGAGAGACCCAGTACTTC.

This clonotype came up a few times. V is TRBV3-1 and J is TRBJ2-6; D ambiguous. V lost 4 bases and J lost 0, with 10 bases in between. The CDR3 length is 16 residues. The germline V gene has CDR1 LGHDT and CDR2 YNNKEL (reference sequence). Here the CDR3 DNA reads TGTGCCAGCAGCCCCCTGGTCAGCTCTGGGGCCAACGTCCTGACTTTC. Translated: CASSPLVSSGANVLTF.

This clonotype has more than one count but fewer than ten. This chain links TRBV18 with TRBJ2-5, with 12 bases that match TRBD2. The CDR3 totals 17 residues. The V segment lost 0 bases and the J segment 4 bases; nucleotides outside the gene matches: 6. CDR1 and CDR2 (germline): KGHSH, LQKENI. CDR3 residues: CASSPPRLAGVPETQYF. The CDR3, as DNA: TGTGCCAGCTCACCACCAAGACTAGCGGGAGTCCCAGAGACCCAGTACTTC.

The rearrangement joins TRBV7-2 to TRBJ1-3; D is possibly TRBD1 (5 bases). The CDR3 runs to 15 residues. Per the germline V gene, CDR1 is SGHTA and CDR2 is FQGNSA. The V end lost 5 bases, the J end lost 4 bases, and 15 bases lay between the germline ends. The CDR3 loop is CASSIRGRVGNTIYF. The CDR3 nucleotides read TGTGCCAGCAGCATAAGAGGCAGGGTCGGAAACACCATATATTTT.

The chain carries TRBV9 and TRBJ2-3; possibly TRBD1 for D (5 bases). This CDR3 has 14 amino acids. From germline, CDR1 is SGDLS and CDR2 YYNGEE. V was shortened by 5 bases and J by 4 bases, with 14 bases between the two germline ends. CDR3 nucleotide sequence: TGTGCCAGCAGTACCCCTCTGGGGCCAGATACGCAGTATTTT. It translates to CASSTPLGPDTQYF.

This CDR3 reads CASSPSERGSYEQYF. The CDR3 DNA sequence: TGTGCCAGCAGCCCATCGGAGCGGGGATCCTACGAGCAGTACTTC. The J gene is TRBJ2-7, the V gene TRBV7-9; TRBD2 agrees at 7 bases. This CDR3 has 15 residues. With 5 bases clipped from V and 1 base from J, the junction kept 8 bases outside the gene matches. Germline loops: CDR1 SEHNR, CDR2 FQNEAQ (reference sequence).

The rearrangement links TRBV4-3 to TRBJ1-2, with 10 bases aligning to TRBD1. Trimming took 0 bases from V and 7 from J; bases not matched to a gene: 8. The germline CDR1 and CDR2 sequences are LGHNA and YSLEER. CDR3 length: 16 residues. DNA for the CDR3: TGCGCCAGCAGCCAAGAAGTTCGGGACAGGGGTGGTGGCTACACCTTC. Its translation: CASSQEVRDRGGGYTF.